This TCR beta chain was sequenced during a study of vaccination and CD4 T cells after COVID-19. Study-wide background: The authors used overlapping spike peptides from SARS-CoV-2, HCoV-NL63, HCoV-OC43 and HCoV-229E to stimulate cells.

A remark on this clonotype: The antigen remains undetermined.

Scientists ran DNA taken from cultured CD4+ T cells through the Oncomine TCR Beta short-read assay for sequencing. TCRdb ran MiXCR on the PCR reads and lists one entry per CDR3 protein. This sample carries some 9,100 distinct CDR3 sequences, 40% to 60% of them seen once, and the ten largest clones take approximately 17%. The treatment here: roughly ten-day PBMC culture with coronavirus spike peptide pools or control peptides (ViraFEST assay). Ahead of the COVID-19 pandemic (2011-2018), the CD4+ T cells of the unexposed donor were collected. Germline lookup yields CDR1 ENHRY and CDR2 SYGVKD. Deletions cut 0 bases from V and 9 bases from J, with 15 bases between. This CDR3 comprises 15 residues.

The TCR sequence derives from a human donor in good health. The chain has TRBV10-3 and TRBJ2-1; the D gene is possibly TRBD2 (5 bases). The sequenced material came from CD4+ T cells from blood, cultured in vitro. This chain's CDR3 is CAISESSGDSAEQFF. Here the CDR3 DNA reads TGTGCCATCAGTGAGTCGAGCGGAGATAGTGCTGAGCAGTTCTTC.